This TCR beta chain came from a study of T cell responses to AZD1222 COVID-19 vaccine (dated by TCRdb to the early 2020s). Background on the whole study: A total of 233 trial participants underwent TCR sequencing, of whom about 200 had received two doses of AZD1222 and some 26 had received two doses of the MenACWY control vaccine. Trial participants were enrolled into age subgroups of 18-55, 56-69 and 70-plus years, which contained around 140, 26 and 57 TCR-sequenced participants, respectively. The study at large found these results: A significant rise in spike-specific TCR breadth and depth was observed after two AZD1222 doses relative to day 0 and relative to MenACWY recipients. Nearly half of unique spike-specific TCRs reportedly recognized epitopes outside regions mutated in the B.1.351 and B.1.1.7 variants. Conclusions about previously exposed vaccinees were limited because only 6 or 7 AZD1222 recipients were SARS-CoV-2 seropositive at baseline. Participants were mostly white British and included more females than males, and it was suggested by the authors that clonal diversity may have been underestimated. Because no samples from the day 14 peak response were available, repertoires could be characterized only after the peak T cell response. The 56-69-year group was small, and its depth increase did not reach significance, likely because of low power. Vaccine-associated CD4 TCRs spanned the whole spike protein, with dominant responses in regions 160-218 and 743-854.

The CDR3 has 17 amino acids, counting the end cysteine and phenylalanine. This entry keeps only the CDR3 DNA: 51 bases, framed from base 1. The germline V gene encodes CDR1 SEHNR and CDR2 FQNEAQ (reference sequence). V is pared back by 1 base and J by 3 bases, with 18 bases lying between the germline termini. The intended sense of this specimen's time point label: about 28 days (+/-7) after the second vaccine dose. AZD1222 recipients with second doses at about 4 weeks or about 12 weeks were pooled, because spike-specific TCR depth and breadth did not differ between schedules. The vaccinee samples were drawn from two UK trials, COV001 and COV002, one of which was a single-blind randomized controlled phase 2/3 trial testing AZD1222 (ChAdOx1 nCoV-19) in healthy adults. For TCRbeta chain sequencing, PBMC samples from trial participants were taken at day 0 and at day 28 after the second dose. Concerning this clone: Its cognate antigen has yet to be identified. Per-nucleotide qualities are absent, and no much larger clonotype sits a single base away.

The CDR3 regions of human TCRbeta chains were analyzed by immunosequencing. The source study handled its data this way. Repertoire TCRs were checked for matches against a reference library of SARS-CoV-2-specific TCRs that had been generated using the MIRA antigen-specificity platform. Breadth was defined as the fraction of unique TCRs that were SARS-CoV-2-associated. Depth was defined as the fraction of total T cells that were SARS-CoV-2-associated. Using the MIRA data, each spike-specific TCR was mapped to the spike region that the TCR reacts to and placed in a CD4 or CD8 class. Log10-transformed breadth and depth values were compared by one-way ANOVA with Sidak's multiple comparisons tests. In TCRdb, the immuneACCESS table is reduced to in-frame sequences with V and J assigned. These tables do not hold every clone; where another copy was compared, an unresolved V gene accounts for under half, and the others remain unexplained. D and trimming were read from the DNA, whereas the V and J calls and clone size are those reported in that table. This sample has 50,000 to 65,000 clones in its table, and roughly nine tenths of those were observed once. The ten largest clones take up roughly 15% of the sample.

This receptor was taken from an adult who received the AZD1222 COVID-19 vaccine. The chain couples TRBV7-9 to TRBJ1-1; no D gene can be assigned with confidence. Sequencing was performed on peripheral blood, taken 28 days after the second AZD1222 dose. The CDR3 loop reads CASSLEGRRMIYTEAFF. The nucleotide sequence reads TGTGCCAGCAGCTTAGAAGGGCGGCGGATGATTTACACTGAAGCTTTCTTT.